This T cell receptor (beta chain) originates from a study of shared clonotypes between healthy human individuals. The wider study: The study enrolled a couple of women and a few men aged 18 to 49.

Between the trimmed V and J ends, which lost 6 bases and 1 base, there was a span of 9 bases. The CDR3 totals 14 residues. Looked up from germline, CDR1 is MDHEN and CDR2 is SYDVKM. This table comes from immunoSEQ multiplex PCR, and its TCRdb copy is limited to in-frame clones, with some not included. The sample comprises 2 million or so clones, roughly 94% of which are singletons, and about 1.1% rests with the top ten. Overall study results and limits: In a handful of donors, 4.5% to 5.5% of naive CD4 clonotypes appeared in common. Generally, naive subsets (rather than memory subsets) showed larger estimated richness. Lower generation probabilities were found for non-shared clonotypes than for those shared by all four donors.

The naive CD8 subset, CD45RO-negative cells positively selected for CCR7, excluded terminally differentiated effector memory CD45RA+ cells. A word on this clone: Its antigen remains unidentified. The same CDR3 arises from other DNA sequences in this sample as well.

The rearrangement links TRBV28 to TRBJ2-2; D might be TRBD2 (6 bases). The sequenced sample was naive CD8+ T cells sorted from blood. This TCR derives from a man aged 18-30 years in good health. CDR3 region: CASRGTGNTGELFF. In nucleotides, the CDR3 is TGTGCCAGCAGGGGGACTGGGAACACCGGGGAGCTGTTTTTT.